This is a list of T cell receptor beta chains from one sample in a study of T cells in localized non-small cell lung cancer. TCRdb's table, derived via immunoSEQ multiplex PCR, lists solely in-frame clones and lacks some. Here the sample spans tens of thousands of clones, over 75% being singletons. This material consisted of peripheral blood, taken before any cancer treatment. These receptors were taken from a male donor at least 60 years old with stage III squamous cell lung carcinoma. Both conserved end residues are part of each CDR3. The order of the fields is J gene, V gene, CDR3 protein.

J gene: TRBJ2-1
V gene: TRBV18
CDR3 protein: CASSPPLNEQFF

J gene: TRBJ1-1
V gene: TRBV6-1
CDR3 protein: CAILTEPNTEAFF

J gene: TRBJ2-7
V gene: TRBV7-8
CDR3 protein: CASSLAGKSYEQYF

J gene: TRBJ1-2
V gene: TRBV7-8
CDR3 protein: CASSFNSNYGYTF

J gene: TRBJ1-4
V gene: TRBV30
CDR3 protein: CAFRGGTNEKLFF

J gene: TRBJ2-1
V gene: TRBV7-7
CDR3 protein: CASSRTGYNEQFF

J gene: TRBJ2-7
V gene: TRBV5-5
CDR3 protein: CASRLTRGAPTYEQYF

J gene: TRBJ1-1
V gene: TRBV5-1
CDR3 protein: CASSPGDRRNTEAFF

J gene: TRBJ1-2
V gene: TRBV9
CDR3 protein: CASSVDNNYGYTF

J gene: TRBJ1-1
V gene: TRBV9
CDR3 protein: CASSDSPMNTEAFF

J gene: TRBJ1-2
V gene: TRBV6-5
CDR3 protein: CATKTLYGYTF

J gene: TRBJ2-7
V gene: TRBV2
CDR3 protein: CASSTDRGWSYEQYF

J gene: TRBJ1-1
V gene: TRBV6-5
CDR3 protein: CASSLGGTNTEAFF

J gene: TRBJ1-4
V gene: TRBV18
CDR3 protein: CASSPSGSHEKLFF

J gene: TRBJ2-7
V gene: TRBV27
CDR3 protein: CASSPAEGGYEQYF

J gene: TRBJ1-2
V gene: TRBV20-1
CDR3 protein: CSASEGEGYTF

J gene: TRBJ1-4
V gene: TRBV19
CDR3 protein: CASSIATGTNEKLFF

J gene: TRBJ1-2
V gene: TRBV10-3
CDR3 protein: CAISSDREDGYTF

J gene: TRBJ2-7
V gene: TRBV5-1
CDR3 protein: CASSPETSGAQYF

J gene: TRBJ2-3
V gene: TRBV5-8
CDR3 protein: CASRPYASTDTQYF

J gene: TRBJ2-1
V gene: TRBV11-1
CDR3 protein: CASSLERRGSSYNEQFF

J gene: TRBJ2-3
V gene: TRBV4-1
CDR3 protein: CASSQDRPGADTQYF

J gene: TRBJ2-7
V gene: TRBV5-1
CDR3 protein: CASNRDSYEQYF

J gene: TRBJ1-1
V gene: TRBV19
CDR3 protein: CASSIDPRSATEAFF

J gene: TRBJ1-1
V gene: TRBV10-2
CDR3 protein: CASSFTTNTEAFF

J gene: TRBJ2-2
V gene: TRBV6-1
CDR3 protein: CASSEPPSRTGELFF

J gene: TRBJ2-7
V gene: TRBV10-1
CDR3 protein: CASSELASYEQYF

J gene: TRBJ2-7
V gene: TRBV19
CDR3 protein: CASSRGEYEQYF

J gene: TRBJ1-2
V gene: TRBV27
CDR3 protein: CASSPRQGSGGYTF

J gene: TRBJ2-1
V gene: TRBV11-3
CDR3 protein: CASSGEHGTSGRNEQFF

J gene: TRBJ2-1
V gene: TRBV5-1
CDR3 protein: CASGGQGRSYNEQFF

J gene: TRBJ2-7
V gene: TRBV13
CDR3 protein: CASSLRSGSSYEQYF

J gene: TRBJ1-5
V gene: TRBV6-5
CDR3 protein: CASSPGQVHQPQHF

J gene: TRBJ2-1
V gene: TRBV18
CDR3 protein: CASSPRTSGRTYYNEQFF

J gene: TRBJ1-5
V gene: TRBV5-6
CDR3 protein: CASSLGHNQPQHF

J gene: TRBJ2-1
V gene: TRBV9
CDR3 protein: CASSVAGPAMNEQFF

J gene: TRBJ2-1
V gene: TRBV7-3
CDR3 protein: CASSVAGQGYNEQFF

J gene: TRBJ2-5
V gene: TRBV29-1
CDR3 protein: CSVAGPGGETQYF

J gene: TRBJ1-5
V gene: TRBV6-1
CDR3 protein: CASRRRFNQPQHF

J gene: TRBJ2-1
V gene: TRBV12-5
CDR3 protein: CASALASRSYEQFF

J gene: TRBJ2-1
V gene: TRBV2
CDR3 protein: CASRAGWGPHGNEQFF

J gene: TRBJ2-7
V gene: TRBV30
CDR3 protein: CAWSVLAGEGEQYF

J gene: TRBJ1-5
V gene: TRBV10-2
CDR3 protein: CASSEGTGFGQPQHF

J gene: TRBJ1-1
V gene: TRBV6-5
CDR3 protein: CASSRGFGGSFF

J gene: TRBJ2-3
V gene: TRBV10-3
CDR3 protein: CAISEGREGDTQYF

J gene: TRBJ1-6
V gene: TRBV5-4
CDR3 protein: CASSLRTGYSPLHF